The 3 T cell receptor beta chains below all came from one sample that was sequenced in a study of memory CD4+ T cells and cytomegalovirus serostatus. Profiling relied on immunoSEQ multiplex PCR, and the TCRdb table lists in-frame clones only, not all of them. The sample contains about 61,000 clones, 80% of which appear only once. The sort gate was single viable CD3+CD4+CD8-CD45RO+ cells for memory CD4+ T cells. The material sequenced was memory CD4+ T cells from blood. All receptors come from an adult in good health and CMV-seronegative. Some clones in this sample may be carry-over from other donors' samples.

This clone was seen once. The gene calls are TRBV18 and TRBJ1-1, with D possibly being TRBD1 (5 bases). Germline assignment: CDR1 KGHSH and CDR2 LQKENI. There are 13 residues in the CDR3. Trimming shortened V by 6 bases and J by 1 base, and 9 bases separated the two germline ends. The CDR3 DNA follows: TGTGCCAGCTCGGGGCAAAAGAACACTGAAGCTTTCTTT. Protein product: CASSGQKNTEAFF.

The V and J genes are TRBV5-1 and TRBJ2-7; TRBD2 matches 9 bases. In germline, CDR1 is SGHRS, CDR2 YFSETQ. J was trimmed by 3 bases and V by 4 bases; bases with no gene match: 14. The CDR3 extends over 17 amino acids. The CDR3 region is CASSPGQIAGVFYEQYF. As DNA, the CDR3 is TGCGCCAGCAGCCCAGGGCAGATAGCGGGGGTCTTCTACGAGCAGTACTTC.

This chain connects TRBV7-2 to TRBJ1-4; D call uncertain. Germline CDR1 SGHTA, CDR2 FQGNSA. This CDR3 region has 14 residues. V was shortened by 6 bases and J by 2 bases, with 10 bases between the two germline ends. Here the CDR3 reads CASRFSRTNEKLFF. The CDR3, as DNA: TGTGCCAGCAGGTTTTCGCGGACTAATGAAAAACTGTTTTTT.